This T cell receptor beta chain derives from a study of blood T cell repertoires in COVID-19. Study-wide context: The origin of the acute and convalescent COVID-19 samples was the United States, Italy and Spain.

The CDR3 contains 15 residues. CDR1 is WSHSY and CDR2 is SAAADI in the germline V gene. The V end was cut by 6 bases, the J end by 6 bases, with 18 bases between. Source study methods: Reference gene primer amplification in the assay estimated nucleated cell counts. Repertoires were generated with immunoSEQ multiplex PCR, while TCRdb's copy carries only in-frame clones and drops some. The D gene and trimming were derived from the DNA, and the V and J assignments and clone size from that table. The data show about 140,000 clones, with 82% seen just once and about 4% held by the top ten. The clonotype originates from a woman of 80 years or more with acute or convalescent COVID-19. The J gene is TRBJ2-4, the V gene TRBV10-2, with D perhaps matching TRBD1 (6 bases). Sequencing was performed on peripheral blood. CDR3 nucleotides: TGCGCCAGCAGGGAAAACACAGGGCCCCTAAACATTCAGTACTTC. Translation: CASRENTGPLNIQYF.